Each of the 28 T cell receptor beta chains below was sequenced from the same sample in a study of T-cell memory formation after mild COVID-19. TCRdb used MiXCR to reprocess the 5' RACE reads, holding one entry per CDR3 protein. The sample has roughly 200,000 distinct CDR3 sequences; around 8.8% are singletons. The sequencing input was PBMCs or a T cell subset sorted from them (not recorded which). The receptors stem from a man between 18 and 29 years old who had mild COVID-19 (a few samples of this study predate the infection). Cell type and time point are not known.

The chain couples TRBV12-3 or TRBV12-4 to TRBJ2-3; D is perhaps TRBD2 (7 bases). The V and J ends lost 1 base and 6 bases respectively, with 11 bases between them. There are 14 residues in the CDR3. The CDR3 here is CASSLGGGHDTQYF. CDR3 DNA: TGTGCCAGCAGTTTAGGGGGGGGACACGATACGCAGTATTTT.

This rearrangement joins TRBV13 to TRBJ2-7; 13 positions agree with TRBD2. V was pared by 10 bases and J by 2 bases, with 5 bases of the junction left unmatched. Germline CDR1 is PRHDT and CDR2 is FYEKMQ (reference sequence). The CDR3 totals 14 residues. The CDR3 spells CATRTSGGAYEQYF. The CDR3 nucleotides read TGTGCCACCAGGACTAGCGGGGGCGCCTACGAGCAGTACTTC. The variable domain in full, with the rest retrieved from reference TRBV13 and TRBJ2-7, is AAGVIQSPRHLIKEKRETATLKCYPIPRHDTVYWYQQGPGQDPQFLISFYEKMQSDKGSIPDRFSAQQFSDYHSELNMSSLELGDSALYFCATRTSGGAYEQYFGPGTRLTVT.

This sequence joins TRBV10-3 and TRBJ2-5; TRBD1 is a possible D gene (5 bases). V lost 6 bases, J lost 5 bases, and 16 bases lay in between. CDR1 and CDR2 (germline): ENHRY, SYGVKD. The CDR3 spans 14 residues. The CDR3 here is CAISRAGLSETQYF. In nucleotides, the CDR3 is TGTGCCATCAGCCGAGCAGGGTTATCGGAGACCCAGTACTTC.

The V and J genes are TRBV4-1 and TRBJ2-6; D remains ambiguous. From germline, CDR1 is MGHRA and CDR2 YSYEKL. Trimming took 0 bases from V and 2 from J, leaving 14 bases between them. The CDR3 consists of 18 residues. The CDR3 is CASSQDSTSRPGANVLTF. CDR3 nucleotides: TGCGCCAGCAGCCAAGATAGTACAAGCCGACCTGGGGCCAACGTCCTGACTTTC.

This clonotype was detected only a few times. The chain links TRBV11-1 to TRBJ1-1, with D maybe TRBD1 (6 bases). Germline CDR1 reads SGHAT; CDR2 reads FQDESV (reference sequence). The V and J ends lost 5 bases and 0 bases respectively, with 10 bases between them. The CDR3 covers 14 residues. CDR3 amino acids: CASSNQGLNTEAFF. The CDR3 coding sequence is TGTGCCAGCAGCAATCAGGGGTTGAACACTGAAGCTTTCTTT.

V is TRBV5-5 and J is TRBJ2-5; TRBD1 matches 9 bases. The CDR3 sequence is 15 residues long. With V trimmed by 2 bases and J by 6 bases, 8 bases remained unmatched. Germline V gene lookup returns CDR1 SGHKS and CDR2 YYEKEE (reference sequence). This CDR3 is CASSFLGQGTKTQYF. DNA of the CDR3: TGTGCCAGCAGCTTTCTCGGACAGGGGACAAAGACCCAGTACTTC.

The J gene is TRBJ1-2, the V gene TRBV3-1; D gene unclear. The V end was cut by 4 bases, the J end by 4 bases, with 13 bases between. CDR1 and CDR2 from the germline V gene are LGHDT and YNNKEL (reference sequence). The CDR3 is made up of 14 amino acids. For the CDR3, the DNA is TGTGCCAGCAGCCGGGATGGACGGGGCTATGGCTACACCTTC. Its protein is CASSRDGRGYGYTF. Full variable domain (outside the CDR3, taken from reference TRBV3-1 and TRBJ1-2): DTAVSQTPKYLVTQMGNDKSIKCEQNLGHDTMYWYKQDSKKFLKIMFSYNNKELIINETVPNRFSPKSPDKAHLNLHINSLELGDSAVYFCASSRDGRGYGYTFGSGTRLTVV.

A few counts support this clonotype. V and J are TRBV7-3 and TRBJ1-1, with unresolved D. The CDR3 runs 13 residues. Germline values: CDR1 SGHTA, CDR2 FQGTGA. Trimming took off 8 bases at V and 3 bases at J, with 13 bases between the two ends. This chain's CDR3 is CASSRQTDTEAFF. CDR3 DNA sequence: TGTGCCAGCTCCCGGCAAACGGACACTGAAGCTTTCTTT.

This clonotype has a single count. The chain recombines TRBV6-1 with TRBJ1-2; 7 bases are shared with TRBD1. V trimming: 2 bases; J trimming: 7 bases; junction bases outside the gene matches: 4. The CDR3 is 13 residues long. Germline V CDR1 and CDR2: MNHNS, SASEGT. In nucleotides, the CDR3 is TGTGCCAGCAGTGAATCAGGGGGAAGTGGCTACACCTTC. Its translation is CASSESGGSGYTF.

This clonotype showed up just a few times. V and J are TRBV9 and TRBJ1-6; D is perhaps TRBD1 (5 bases). The CDR3 runs 13 residues. Germline values: CDR1 SGDLS, CDR2 YYNGEE. V lost 4 bases and J 11 bases, leaving 13 bases between the germline ends. The CDR3 loop is CASSPTGTTPLHF. In nucleotides, the CDR3 is TGTGCCAGCAGCCCCACCGGGACTACACCCCTCCACTTT.

CDR3 nucleotide sequence: TGTGCCAGCAGCCATCGAAGATCAGGGTGGGTCACAGATACGCAGTATTTT. This gives the protein CASSHRRSGWVTDTQYF. The gene calls are TRBV3-1 and TRBJ2-3, with D possibly TRBD1 on 5 matching bases. The CDR3 sequence is 17 residues long. In germline, CDR1 is LGHDT, CDR2 YNNKEL (reference sequence). Between the trimmed V and J ends, which lost 3 bases and 2 bases, there was a span of 18 bases.

The genes are TRBV5-1 and TRBJ2-2; 8 nucleotides match TRBD1. Germline CDR1 is SGHRS and CDR2 is YFSETQ. The CDR3 runs 14 residues. With 3 bases clipped from V and 3 bases from J, the junction kept 1 base outside the gene matches. The CDR3 DNA reads TGCGCCAGCAGCTCACAGGGGGACACCGGGGAGCTGTTTTTT. Its translation is CASSSQGDTGELFF. The full variable domain, completed using reference TRBV5-1 and TRBJ2-2, is KAGVTQTPRYLIKTRGQQVTLSCSPISGHRSVSWYQQTPGQGLQFLFEYFSETQRNKGNFPGRFSGRQFSNSRSEMNVSTLELGDSALYLCASSSQGDTGELFFGEGSRLTVL.

This clonotype was detected a few times. This chain connects TRBV20-1 to TRBJ2-3; D is ambiguous. Trimming took 6 bases from V and 1 from J, leaving 14 bases between them. Germline CDR1 reads DFQATT; CDR2 reads SNEGSKA (reference sequence). The CDR3 covers 14 residues. This CDR3 reads CSASSPPGTDTQYF. The CDR3 region has the DNA TGCAGTGCCAGCTCCCCCCCTGGCACAGATACGCAGTATTTT.

This chain connects TRBV3-2 to TRBJ1-1. TRBV3-2 is flagged as a pseudogene. This CDR3 is built from 12 residues. CDR3 loop: CASSSSNTEAFF. In nucleotides, the CDR3 is TGTGCCAGCAGCTCTTCTAACACTGAAGCTTTCTTT.

This clonotype was counted a few times. J is TRBJ1-2 and V is TRBV5-1; D possibly corresponds to TRBD1 (5 bases). Between the trimmed V and J ends, which lost 2 bases and 7 bases, there was a span of 12 bases. Germline values: CDR1 SGHRS, CDR2 YFSETQ. This CDR3 has 13 amino acids. DNA of the CDR3: TGCGCCAGCAGCTTTAGGGACGGTCTTGGCTACACCTTC. This encodes CASSFRDGLGYTF.

The sample holds a few counts of this clonotype. This chain joins TRBV7-3 and TRBJ2-3; 8 nucleotides agree with TRBD1. This CDR3 spans 13 amino acids. Trimming removed 8 bases from V and 2 bases from J; junction bases left unmatched: 3. Per germline, CDR1 SGHTA and CDR2 FQGTGA. The CDR3 sequence is CASGTGHTDTQYF. In nucleotides, the CDR3 is TGTGCCAGCGGGACAGGCCACACAGATACGCAGTATTTT.

In this sample, this clonotype turned up a few times. V and J are TRBV27 and TRBJ1-3; D possibly corresponds to TRBD1 (5 bases). Germline CDR1 MNHEY, CDR2 SMNVEV (reference sequence). Trimming pared 5 bases from V and 10 bases from J, leaving 15 bases between. The CDR3 sequence is 13 residues long. This chain's CDR3 is CASSQGRLGTIYF. The CDR3 nucleotides read TGTGCCAGCAGTCAGGGACGGCTAGGGACCATATATTTT.

This rearrangement joins TRBV7-2 to TRBJ2-7, with 11 bases that match TRBD2. Trimming cost V 3 bases and J 2 bases; bases outside gene matches: 3. Germline lookup yields CDR1 SGHTA and CDR2 FQGNSA. The CDR3 sequence is 15 residues long. CDR3 loop: CASSLTSGVAYEQYV. The CDR3 bases are TGTGCCAGCAGCTTGACTAGCGGGGTTGCCTACGAGCAGTACGTC.

The chain is built from TRBV6-2 or TRBV6-3 and TRBJ2-7, with 7 bases fitting TRBD1. CDR3 length: 14 residues. J gave up 2 bases and V 6 bases, and 7 bases lay outside the gene matches. Germline CDR1 MNHEY, CDR2 SVGEGT. The CDR3 DNA reads TGTGCCAGCAGCCTGACAGGGATTCCCTACGAGCAGTACTTC. This encodes CASSLTGIPYEQYF.

This clonotype was counted between two and nine times. The CDR3 nucleotides read TGTGCCACCAGCGCGAAGAGGGCGGGGGCTACCTATGGCTACACCTTC. Protein product: CATSAKRAGATYGYTF. The rearrangement joins TRBV24-1 to TRBJ1-2; possibly TRBD1 for D (6 bases). The CDR3 extends over 16 amino acids. Germline V gene sequence: CDR1 KGHDR, CDR2 SFDVKD. V lost 7 bases and J 4 bases, leaving 21 bases between the germline ends.

This clonotype was seen ten or more times. The CDR3 sequence: CARPGQGGNIQYF. The CDR3 region has the DNA TGTGCCAGGCCCGGACAGGGCGGAAACATTCAGTACTTC. J is TRBJ2-4 and V is TRBV3-1; the match to TRBD1 covers 8 bases. This CDR3 has 13 amino acids. V gave up 9 bases and J gave up 6 bases; unmatched junction bases: 7. Germline V gives CDR1 LGHDT, CDR2 YNNKEL (reference sequence).

This clonotype was counted only a few times. This CDR3 reads CSARGTSRETQYF. The CDR3 DNA sequence: TGCAGTGCTCGCGGGACTAGCCGGGAGACCCAGTACTTC. The genes are TRBV20-1 and TRBJ2-5; 9 positions agree with TRBD2. Germline CDR1 is DFQATT and CDR2 is SNEGSKA (reference sequence). The ends lost 5 bases at V and 5 bases at J; junction bases unmatched: 6. This CDR3 contains 13 residues.

The table lists this clonotype with a few counts. The V gene is TRBV25-1, the J gene TRBJ2-2, with unresolved D. Germline V gene sequence: CDR1 MGHDK, CDR2 SYGVNS. The CDR3 is 15 amino acids. V shed 4 bases and J shed 1 base, with 10 bases lying between them. CDR3 sequence reads: CASSGSDRNTGELFF. DNA for the CDR3: TGTGCCAGCAGTGGGTCAGATAGGAACACCGGGGAGCTGTTTTTT.

This clonotype was picked up a small number of times. The chain joins TRBV3-1 to TRBJ1-3; D uncertain. Per germline, CDR1 LGHDT and CDR2 YNNKEL (reference sequence). Trimming left V 3 bases short and J 2 bases short, with 5 bases between. The CDR3 totals 13 residues. The CDR3, as DNA: TGTGCCAGCAGCCAGATCACTGGAAACACCATATATTTT. Translation: CASSQITGNTIYF. Filled out from reference TRBV3-1 and TRBJ1-3, the complete variable domain reads DTAVSQTPKYLVTQMGNDKSIKCEQNLGHDTMYWYKQDSKKFLKIMFSYNNKELIINETVPNRFSPKSPDKAHLNLHINSLELGDSAVYFCASSQITGNTIYFGEGSWLTVV.

J is TRBJ2-7 and V is TRBV6-2 or TRBV6-3; possibly TRBD2 for D (5 bases). The V end was cut by 6 bases, the J end by 3 bases, with 21 bases between. The CDR3 is 16 residues long. Per germline, CDR1 MNHEY and CDR2 SVGEGT. The CDR3 region is CASSERNSPGDYEQYV. In DNA form, the CDR3 reads TGTGCCAGCAGCGAGCGGAATTCCCCCGGGGACTACGAGCAGTACGTC.

In its sample, this clonotype was seen many times. V and J are TRBV5-6 and TRBJ2-1, with D unclear. This CDR3 comprises 16 residues. V was clipped by 1 base and J by 3 bases, with 14 bases between them. Germline V lookup: CDR1 SGHDT, CDR2 YYEEEE. In DNA form, the CDR3 reads TGTGCCAGCAGCTTGAGATCCGCAAATCTCTACAATGAGCAGTTCTTC. Its translation: CASSLRSANLYNEQFF.

This clonotype occurred a few times. This sequence joins TRBV7-2 and TRBJ2-7, with unresolved D. The germline V gene has CDR1 SGHTA and CDR2 FQGNSA. This CDR3 is 15 amino acids long. Trimming shortened V by 1 base and J by 0 bases, and 10 bases separated the two germline ends. The chain's CDR3 is CASSLESGSSYEQYF. In DNA, the CDR3 is TGTGCCAGCAGCTTAGAGTCAGGTAGCTCCTACGAGCAGTACTTC.

A few counts support this clonotype. The chain is built from TRBV4-3 and TRBJ2-7, with 8 bases fitting TRBD2. Germline V CDR1 and CDR2: LGHNA, YSLEER. The CDR3 is 15 residues long. The junction had 6 bases not matched to a gene; V was cut back by 1 base and J by 4 bases. The CDR3 nucleotides read TGCGCCAGCAGCCAAGGCCCCAGCGGGGGTTACGAGCAGTACTTC. Protein sequence: CASSQGPSGGYEQYF.